The rows below give T cell receptor beta chains drawn from one sample of a study of cytomegalovirus exposure and HLA in healthy donors. Measured with immunoSEQ multiplex PCR; TCRdb has only the in-frame clones, and not every one. Among over 140,000 clones listed, 75% to 85% were seen once. Source material: PBMCs. These receptors came from a man aged 50 to 60 in good health and CMV-seronegative. Each CDR3 is given with its conserved first and last residue. The D gene is left open where the match is weak. Clone sizes are given selectively: once, few, many, or a class where the clone is expanded.

V gene	clone size	D gene	J gene	CDR3 protein	CDR3 DNA
TRBV25-1	NA	NA	TRBJ1-5	CASSEGGASNQPQHF	TGTGCCAGCAGTGAAGGAGGGGCAAGCAATCAGCCCCAGCATTTT
TRBV9	NA	TRBD2	TRBJ2-1	CASSGGRGLAGGWDYNEQFF	TGTGCCAGCAGCGGAGGGAGAGGACTAGCGGGAGGGTGGGACTACAATGAGCAGTTCTTC
TRBV6-5	once	NA	TRBJ2-7	CASSSNGDRAYEQYF	TGTGCCAGCAGCTCCAACGGGGATAGGGCCTACGAGCAGTACTTC
TRBV21-1	NA	NA	TRBJ2-2	CASSKGGQGSYGELFF	TGTGCCAGCAGCAAAGGGGGACAGGGGTCTTACGGGGAGCTGTTTTTT
TRBV21-1	once	NA	TRBJ2-3	CASSKARDRGPDTQYF	TGTGCCAGCAGCAAAGCCCGGGACAGGGGCCCAGATACGCAGTATTTT
TRBV29-1	NA	NA	TRBJ2-3	CSVDPSTDTQYF	TGCAGCGTTGATCCGAGCACAGATACGCAGTATTTT
TRBV6-5	NA	NA	TRBJ1-4	CASSANQARVELFF	TGTGCCAGCAGTGCCAACCAAGCTCGGGTGGAACTGTTTTTT
TRBV10-2	NA	NA	TRBJ2-1	CASSGSLGSYNEQFF	TGCGCCAGCAGTGGATCCCTCGGGTCCTACAATGAGCAGTTCTTC
TRBV6-1	NA	TRBD1	TRBJ1-5	CASSENYFQGQGDQPQHF	TGTGCCAGCAGCGAAAACTACTTCCAGGGACAGGGCGATCAGCCCCAGCATTTT
TRBV6-5	NA	TRBD1	TRBJ1-1	CASSYARQGNTEAFF	TGTGCCAGCAGTTACGCAAGACAGGGGAACACTGAAGCTTTCTTT
TRBV11-3	once	TRBD2	TRBJ2-5	CASSSYSGGAWETQYF	TGTGCCAGCAGCTCCTATAGCGGGGGGGCCTGGGAGACCCAGTACTTC
TRBV4-1	NA	TRBD2	TRBJ2-2	CASSQPGLAGGANTGELFF	TGCGCCAGCAGCCAACCGGGACTAGCGGGAGGGGCGAACACCGGGGAGCTGTTTTTT
TRBV9	NA	NA	TRBJ2-2	CASSVNPGTTNTGELFF	TGTGCCAGCAGCGTAAACCCCGGGACAACGAACACCGGGGAGCTGTTTTTT
TRBV27	NA	TRBD1	TRBJ1-2	CASSPGQGAYGYTF	TGTGCCAGCAGTCCCGGACAGGGGGCCTATGGCTACACCTTC
TRBV2	NA	NA	TRBJ2-1	CASSRTPRGNEQFF	TGTGCCAGCAGCCGCACTCCCCGAGGGAATGAGCAGTTCTTC
TRBV4-1	NA	TRBD1	TRBJ1-5	CASSQDPGQDSNQPQHF	TGCGCCAGCAGCCAAGACCCGGGACAGGATAGCAATCAGCCCCAGCATTTT
TRBV4-2	NA	NA	TRBJ1-1	CASSQGARGSEAFF	TGTGCCAGCAGCCAAGGAGCCAGGGGATCTGAAGCTTTCTTT
TRBV5-1	few	NA	TRBJ2-1	CASSLRDSRYNEQFF	TGCGCCAGCAGCCTCCGGGACTCCAGGTACAATGAGCAGTTCTTC
TRBV5-1	NA	TRBD2	TRBJ2-3	CASSANGGSGTDTQYF	TGCGCCAGCAGTGCTAATGGCGGGAGTGGAACAGATACGCAGTATTTT
TRBV4-1	NA	NA	TRBJ1-1	CASSQARMGGEAFF	TGCGCCAGCAGCCAGGCCCGGATGGGAGGTGAAGCTTTCTTT
TRBV18	NA	TRBD1	TRBJ2-2	CASSPRQGDTGELFF	TGTGCCAGCTCACCACGACAGGGGGACACCGGGGAGCTGTTTTTT
TRBV29-1	NA	NA	TRBJ1-5	CSVRQGMNQPQHF	TGCAGCGTTAGGCAGGGGATGAATCAGCCCCAGCATTTT
TRBV19	NA	NA	TRBJ2-1	CASRAPGASSYNEQFF	TGTGCCAGTAGGGCCCCTGGGGCCAGCTCCTACAATGAGCAGTTCTTC
TRBV25-1	NA	TRBD1	TRBJ2-2	CASSHADRVHTGELFF	TGTGCCAGCAGTCACGCGGACAGGGTACACACCGGGGAGCTGTTTTTT
TRBV6-1	NA	NA	TRBJ1-2	CASSERGSYGYTF	TGTGCCAGCAGTGAAAGGGGCTCCTATGGCTACACCTTC
TRBV6-5	few	NA	TRBJ2-2	CASSPAWGDTGELFF	TGTGCCAGCAGCCCGGCTTGGGGGGACACCGGGGAGCTGTTTTTT
TRBV18	NA	TRBD2	TRBJ2-7	CASSQSQPLAGVEQYF	TGTGCCAGCTCTCAGAGTCAGCCCCTAGCGGGAGTCGAGCAGTACTTC
TRBV7-9	NA	NA	TRBJ1-1	CASSSRQNTEAFF	TGTGCCAGCAGCTCAAGACAGAACACTGAAGCTTTCTTT
TRBV9	few	NA	TRBJ2-5	CASSAGSGGETQYF	TGTGCCAGCAGCGCCGGGAGTGGAGGGGAGACCCAGTACTTC
TRBV5-4	NA	TRBD1	TRBJ1-3	CASSFDRGNTIYF	TGTGCCAGCAGCTTCGACAGGGGCAACACCATATATTTT
TRBV9	NA	NA	TRBJ1-5	CASSVAGTNQPQHF	TGTGCCAGCAGCGTAGCCGGGACAAATCAGCCCCAGCATTTT
TRBV9	NA	NA	TRBJ2-1	CASSLEGGVGAEQFF	TGTGCCAGCAGCCTCGAAGGCGGTGTGGGTGCTGAGCAGTTCTTC
TRBV5-4	NA	NA	TRBJ1-6	CASSLVGDSNSPLHF	TGTGCCAGCAGCTTGGTAGGGGATAGTAATTCACCCCTCCACTTT
TRBV5-1	few	NA	TRBJ2-4	CASTGQSDIQYF	TGCGCCAGCACCGGACAGAGCGACATTCAGTACTTC
TRBV5-8	NA	NA	TRBJ1-3	CASSSDGSVSGNTIYF	TGTGCCAGCAGCTCAGACGGGAGCGTCTCTGGAAACACCATATATTTT
TRBV5-1	once	NA	TRBJ2-3	CASSFKAGSAGTDTQYF	TGCGCCAGCAGCTTTAAGGCGGGATCAGCGGGCACAGATACGCAGTATTTT
TRBV2	NA	NA	TRBJ2-7	CAGALGGGAYEQYF	TGTGCCGGGGCCTTGGGGGGAGGCGCCTACGAGCAGTACTTC
TRBV2	NA	TRBD2	TRBJ2-5	CASSGSRLAGRQETQYF	TGTGCCAGCAGTGGATCTCGGCTAGCGGGGCGCCAAGAGACCCAGTACTTC
TRBV9	few	NA	TRBJ1-2	CASSVDTGRNYGYTF	TGTGCCAGCAGCGTAGATACAGGGCGTAACTATGGCTACACCTTC
TRBV11-2	once	NA	TRBJ2-3	CASSLDGTSTDTQYF	TGTGCCAGCAGCTTAGACGGGACTAGCACAGATACGCAGTATTTT
TRBV13	NA	TRBD1	TRBJ1-1	CASSLGFPGQGSGTEAFF	TGTGCCAGCAGCTTAGGGTTTCCAGGACAGGGGTCAGGCACTGAAGCTTTCTTT
TRBV6-1	NA	TRBD1	TRBJ2-5	CASSERQGSETQYF	TGTGCCAGCAGTGAAAGACAGGGTTCAGAGACCCAGTACTTC
TRBV5-1	few	NA	TRBJ1-3	CASSLGGIRGSGNTIYF	TGCGCCAGCAGCTTGGGCGGAATCAGGGGATCTGGAAACACCATATATTTT
TRBV30	NA	NA	TRBJ1-5	CAWSVGANNQPQHF	TGTGCCTGGAGTGTAGGGGCTAACAATCAGCCCCAGCATTTT
TRBV11-1	NA	TRBD2	TRBJ2-2	CASSFYGSGGSTGELFF	TGTGCCAGCAGCTTCTATGGCAGCGGGGGGTCGACCGGGGAGCTGTTTTTT